The 18 T cell receptor beta chains reported below all come from one sample, sequenced in a study of T cell changes during pregnancy in multiple sclerosis. Generated by immunoSEQ multiplex PCR, the TCRdb table keeps only in-frame clones and is missing some. The data contain under 110,000 clones, roughly nine tenths of them singletons. This material consisted of peripheral blood, taken before pregnancy. Receptors were obtained from a female donor with multiple sclerosis, enrolled in a pregnancy study.

The chain recombines TRBV7-9 with TRBJ1-5, with 7 bases aligning to TRBD1. The CDR3 is made up of 14 amino acids. Per germline, CDR1 SEHNR and CDR2 FQNEAQ (reference sequence). V trimming: 3 bases; J trimming: 6 bases; junction bases outside the gene matches: 5. The CDR3 coding sequence is TGTGCCAGCAGCTTTCAGGGGGGCACTCAGCCCCAGCATTTT. It is translated as CASSFQGGTQPQHF.

The CDR3 coding sequence is TGTGCCAGCAGTGAAGGGGCACACCCGAACACCGGGGAGCTGTTTTTT. This gives the protein CASSEGAHPNTGELFF. This sequence joins TRBV6-4 and TRBJ2-2, with a possible D match to TRBD1 (5 bases). The CDR3 runs 16 residues. Germline lookup yields CDR1 MRHNA and CDR2 SNTAGT. V was clipped by 3 bases and J by 0 bases, with 11 bases between them.

The CDR3 region has the DNA TGTGCCAGCAGCTGGCGGGAGACCCAGTACTTC. Encoded protein: CASSWRETQYF. The rearrangement links TRBV28 to TRBJ2-5; D gene unclear. The germline gives CDR1 MDHEN, CDR2 SYDVKM. V was pared by 6 bases and J by 5 bases, with 7 bases between. CDR3 size: 11 residues. The variable domain in full, with the rest retrieved from reference TRBV28 and TRBJ2-5, is DVKVTQSSRYLVKRTGEKVFLECVQDMDHENMFWYRQDPGLGLRLIYFSYDVKMKEKGDIPEGYSVSREKKERFSLILESASTNQTSMYLCASSWRETQYFGPGTRLLVL.

The chain carries TRBV10-3 and TRBJ1-6, with 7 bases matching TRBD1. Germline CDR1 is ENHRY and CDR2 is SYGVKD. The CDR3 spans 13 residues. Losses at the gene ends were 11 bases for V and 3 bases for J; bases not matched to a gene: 4. For the CDR3, the DNA is TGTGCCCATGGGACAGACTATAATTCACCCCTCCACTTT. The encoded protein is CAHGTDYNSPLHF.

The DNA for the CDR3 is TGTGCCAGCAGCGTAGGAGGAGGGACAGGGGAGGCCTATGGCTACACCTTC. Amino acid sequence: CASSVGGGTGEAYGYTF. The V call is TRBV9, the J call TRBJ1-2; TRBD1 matches 10 bases. This CDR3 is built from 17 residues. V lost 0 bases and J lost 4; bases outside the gene matches: 9. From germline, CDR1 is SGDLS and CDR2 YYNGEE.

This clone was counted a single time. The chain employs TRBV18 and TRBJ2-7; a weak D match, TRBD1 (5 bases). V dropped 8 bases and J dropped 3 bases, with 14 bases sitting between them. The CDR3 length is 13 residues. Germline-derived CDR1 and CDR2 are KGHSH and LQKENI. DNA for the CDR3: TGTGCCAGCCGCGATACAGGTGTCTACGAGCAGTACTTC. It yields the protein CASRDTGVYEQYF.

The V gene is TRBV4-3, the J gene TRBJ2-2, with D possibly matching TRBD1 (7 bases). The CDR3 sequence is 18 residues long. Germline CDR1 LGHNA, CDR2 YSLEER. Trimming took 0 bases from V and 6 from J, leaving 20 bases between them. CDR3 DNA: TGCGCCAGCAGCCAAGACGGGGGCGAGGGGGCGCTCTCCGGGGAGCTGTTTTTT. Translating it yields CASSQDGGEGALSGELFF.

This clone was detected only once. The chain couples TRBV18 to TRBJ2-1, with no clear D. Germline V gene data show CDR1 as KGHSH and CDR2 as LQKENI. The CDR3 extends over 17 amino acids. V was pared by 3 bases and J by 0 bases, with 15 bases between. In nucleotides, the CDR3 is TGTGCCAGCTCACCTTTTTCCCCTCCGCGCTCCTACAATGAGCAGTTCTTC. Its translation: CASSPFSPPRSYNEQFF.

The chain combines TRBV11-1 with TRBJ2-7, with D maybe TRBD1 (5 bases). Germline V gene data show CDR1 as SGHAT and CDR2 as FQDESV (reference sequence). The CDR3 consists of 17 residues. Trimming removed 3 bases from V and 1 base from J, with 19 bases in between. In nucleotides, the CDR3 is TGTGCCAGCAGCTTCCTAGGGGCCGCCGAAATTTCCTACGAGCAGTACTTC. Translation: CASSFLGAAEISYEQYF.

The J gene is TRBJ2-5, the V gene TRBV5-4, with D possibly matching TRBD1 (5 bases). The germline V gene has CDR1 SGHNT and CDR2 YYREEE (reference sequence). Trimming cost V 2 bases and J 4 bases, with 15 bases left between them. This CDR3 is built from 15 residues. CDR3 in amino acids: CASSLGQGKGETQYF. The CDR3 nucleotides are TGTGCCAGCAGCTTAGGTCAGGGAAAGGGAGAGACCCAGTACTTC. Filled out from reference TRBV5-4 and TRBJ2-5, the complete variable domain reads ETGVTQSPTHLIKTRGQQVTLRCSSQSGHNTVSWYQQALGQGPQFIFQYYREEENGRGNFPPRFSGLQFPNYSSELNVNALELDDSALYLCASSLGQGKGETQYFGPGTRLLVL.

On this clone: In this CDR3 the conserved last residue, phenylalanine or tryptophan, is missing, so a read error is likely. The DNA is omitted, as the CDR3 cannot be located on it reliably, and the CDR3 follows TCRdb's listing. The chain links TRBV19 to TRBJ1-1; whether TRBD1, the table's D call, matches the DNA was not checked. Including both end residues, the CDR3 is 11 amino acids long. Germline V gene sequence: CDR1 LNHDA, CDR2 SQIVND (reference sequence). The CDR3 is CASSMGRVPSL.

The V and J genes are TRBV27 and TRBJ2-2; D is unresolved. CDR1 and CDR2 (germline): MNHEY, SMNVEV (reference sequence). CDR3 length: 14 residues. V lost 1 base to trimming and J lost 3 bases, with 6 bases between them. For the CDR3, the DNA is TGTGCCAGCAGTTTATGGAGCTACACCGGGGAGCTGTTTTTT. This translates into CASSLWSYTGELFF.

Only a few counts were recorded for this clone. The rearrangement uses TRBV19 and TRBJ1-1; the match to TRBD1 covers 9 bases. Germline V gene sequence: CDR1 LNHDA, CDR2 SQIVND (reference sequence). V lost 7 bases to trimming and J lost 8 bases; unmatched junction nucleotides: 2. The CDR3 consists of 11 residues. The CDR3 protein is CASKDRGEAFF. The CDR3 nucleotides read TGTGCCAGTAAGGACAGGGGCGAAGCTTTCTTT.

The chain joins TRBV9 to TRBJ2-5; TRBD2 might be the D (6 bases). The assigned J gene may be wrong: the sequence end matches TRBJ2-7 better. Germline V gene lookup returns CDR1 SGDLS and CDR2 YYNGEE. The CDR3 consists of 12 residues. In DNA, the CDR3 is TGTGCCAGCGCCGGGAGTTCCTACGAGCAGTACTTC. This sequence encodes CASAGSSYEQYF.

The DNA for the CDR3 is TGTGCCAGCCGGCTAGCGGGAGTAACAGATACGCAGTATTTT. The encoded protein is CASRLAGVTDTQYF. The rearrangement links TRBV2 to TRBJ2-3; TRBD2 matches 10 bases. Germline trimming cut 8 bases from V and 3 bases from J; bases unmatched to any gene: 5. The CDR3 is 14 amino acids. Germline CDR1 is SNHLY and CDR2 is FYNNEI.

In this sample, this clone turned up a few times. The chain employs TRBV5-6 and TRBJ1-1, with D maybe TRBD1 (5 bases). This CDR3 region has 12 residues. From germline, CDR1 is SGHDT and CDR2 YYEEEE. Trimming removed 4 bases at V and 8 bases at J, with 12 bases between. The CDR3 nucleotides read TGTGCCAGCAGCAAAAATCGACAGGAAGCTTTCTTT. This gives the protein CASSKNRQEAFF.

The chain uses TRBV19 and TRBJ2-1; D remains ambiguous. Trimming took 5 bases from V and 0 from J, leaving 11 bases between them. Germline V gives CDR1 LNHDA, CDR2 SQIVND (reference sequence). The length of the CDR3 is 15 residues. The CDR3 here is CASSPPTSSYNEQFF. CDR3 bases: TGTGCCAGTAGTCCACCCACGAGCTCCTACAATGAGCAGTTCTTC.

The J gene is TRBJ2-5, the V gene TRBV6-1; 9 bases map to TRBD2. This CDR3 is built from 15 residues. The junction had 6 bases not matched to a gene; V was cut back by 6 bases and J by 1 base. Per germline, CDR1 MNHNS and CDR2 SASEGT. CDR3 in DNA: TGTGCCAGCAGCTCCCTAGCGGGGACCCAAGAGACCCAGTACTTC. It is translated as CASSSLAGTQETQYF.